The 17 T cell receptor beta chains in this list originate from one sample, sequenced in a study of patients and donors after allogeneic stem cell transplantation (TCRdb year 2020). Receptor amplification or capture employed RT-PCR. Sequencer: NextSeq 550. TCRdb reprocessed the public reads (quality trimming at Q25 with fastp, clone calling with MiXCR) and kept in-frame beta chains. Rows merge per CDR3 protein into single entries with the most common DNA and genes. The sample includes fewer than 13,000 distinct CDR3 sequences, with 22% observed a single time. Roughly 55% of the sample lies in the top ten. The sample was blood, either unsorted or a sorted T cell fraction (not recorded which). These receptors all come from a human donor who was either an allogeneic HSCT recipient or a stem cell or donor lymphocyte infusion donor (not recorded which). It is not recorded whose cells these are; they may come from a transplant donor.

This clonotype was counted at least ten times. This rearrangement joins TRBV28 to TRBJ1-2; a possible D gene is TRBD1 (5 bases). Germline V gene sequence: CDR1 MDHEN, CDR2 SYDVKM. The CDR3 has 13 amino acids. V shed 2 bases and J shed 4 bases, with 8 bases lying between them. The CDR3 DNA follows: TGTGCCAGCAGTTTACCGGGACCCTATGGCTACACCTTC. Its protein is CASSLPGPYGYTF.

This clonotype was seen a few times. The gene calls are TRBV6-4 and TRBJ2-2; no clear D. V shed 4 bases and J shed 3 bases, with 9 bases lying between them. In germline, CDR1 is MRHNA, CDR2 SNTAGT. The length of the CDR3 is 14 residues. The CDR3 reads CASSVQADTGELFF. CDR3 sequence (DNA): TGTGCCAGCAGTGTGCAGGCCGACACCGGGGAGCTGTTTTTT.

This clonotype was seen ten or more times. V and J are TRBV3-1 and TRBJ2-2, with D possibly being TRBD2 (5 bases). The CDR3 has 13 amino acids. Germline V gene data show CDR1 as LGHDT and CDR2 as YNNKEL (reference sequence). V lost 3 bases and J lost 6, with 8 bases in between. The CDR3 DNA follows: TGTGCCAGCAGCCATTTAGCGTCCGGGGAGCTGTTTTTT. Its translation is CASSHLASGELFF.

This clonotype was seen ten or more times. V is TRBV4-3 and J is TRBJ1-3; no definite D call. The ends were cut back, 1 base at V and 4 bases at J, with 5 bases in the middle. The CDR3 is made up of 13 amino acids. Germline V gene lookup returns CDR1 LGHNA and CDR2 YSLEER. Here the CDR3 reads CASSQVFGNTIYF. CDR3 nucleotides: TGCGCCAGCAGCCAAGTGTTCGGAAACACCATATATTTT.

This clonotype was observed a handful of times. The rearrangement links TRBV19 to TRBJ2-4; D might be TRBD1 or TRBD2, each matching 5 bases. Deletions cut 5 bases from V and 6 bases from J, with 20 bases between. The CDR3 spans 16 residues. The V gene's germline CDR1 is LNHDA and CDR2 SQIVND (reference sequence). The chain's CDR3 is CASSYRGEGRGNIQYF. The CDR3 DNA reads TGTGCCAGTAGTTACCGGGGCGAGGGAAGGGGAAACATTCAGTACTTC.

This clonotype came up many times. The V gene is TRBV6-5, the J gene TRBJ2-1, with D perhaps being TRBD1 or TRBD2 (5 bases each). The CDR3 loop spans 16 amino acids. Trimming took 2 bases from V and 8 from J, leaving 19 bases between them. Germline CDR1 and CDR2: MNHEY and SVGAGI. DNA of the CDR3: TGTGCCAGCAGTTACAAGGGGACGGGGATAAGGGATGAGCAGTTCTTC. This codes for CASSYKGTGIRDEQFF.

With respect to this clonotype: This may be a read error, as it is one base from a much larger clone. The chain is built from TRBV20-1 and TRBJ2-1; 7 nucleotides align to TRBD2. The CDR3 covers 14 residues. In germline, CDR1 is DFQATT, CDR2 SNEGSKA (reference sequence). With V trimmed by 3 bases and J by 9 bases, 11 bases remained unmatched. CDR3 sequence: CSASGRVGGSEQFF. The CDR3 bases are TGCAGTGCTAGCGGCAGGGTGGGAGGGAGTGAGCAGTTCTTC.

The CDR3 loop reads CASSQDVGTGGYYGYTF. CDR3 in DNA: TGTGCCAGCAGCCAAGATGTTGGGACAGGGGGTTATTATGGCTACACCTTC. The V and J genes are TRBV3-1 and TRBJ1-2; 11 nucleotides line up with TRBD1. V shed 0 bases, J shed 5 bases, and the junction held 8 bases outside the gene matches. CDR3 length equals 17 residues. Germline CDR1 and CDR2: LGHDT and YNNKEL (reference sequence).

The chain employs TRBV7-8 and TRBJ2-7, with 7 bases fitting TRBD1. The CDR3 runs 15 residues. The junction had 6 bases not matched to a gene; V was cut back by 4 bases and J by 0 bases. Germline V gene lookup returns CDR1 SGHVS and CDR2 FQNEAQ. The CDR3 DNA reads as TGTGCCAGCAGCTCCAGGGGGTGGAACTCCTACGAGCAGTACTTC. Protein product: CASSSRGWNSYEQYF. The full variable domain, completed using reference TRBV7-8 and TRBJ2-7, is GAGVSQSPRYKVAKRGQDVALRCDPISGHVSLFWYQQALGQGPEFLTYFQNEAQLDKSGLPSDRFFAERPEGSVSTLKIQRTQQEDSAVYLCASSSRGWNSYEQYFGPGTRLTVT.

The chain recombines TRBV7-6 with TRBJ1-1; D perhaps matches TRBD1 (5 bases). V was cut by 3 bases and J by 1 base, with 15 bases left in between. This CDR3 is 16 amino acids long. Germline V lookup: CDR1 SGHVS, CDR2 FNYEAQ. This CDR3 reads CASSLQGTSGNTEAFF. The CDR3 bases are TGTGCCAGCAGCTTGCAAGGGACGTCTGGGAACACTGAAGCTTTCTTT.

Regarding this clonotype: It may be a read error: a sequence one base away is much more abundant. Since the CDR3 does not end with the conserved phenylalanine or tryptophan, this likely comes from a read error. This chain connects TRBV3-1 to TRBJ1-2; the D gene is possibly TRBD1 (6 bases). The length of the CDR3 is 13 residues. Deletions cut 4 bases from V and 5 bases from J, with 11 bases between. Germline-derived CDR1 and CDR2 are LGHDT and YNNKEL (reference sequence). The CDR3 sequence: CASSLQTGYGYTI. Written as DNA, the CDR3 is TGTGCCAGCAGCCTACAGACAGGATATGGCTACACCATC.

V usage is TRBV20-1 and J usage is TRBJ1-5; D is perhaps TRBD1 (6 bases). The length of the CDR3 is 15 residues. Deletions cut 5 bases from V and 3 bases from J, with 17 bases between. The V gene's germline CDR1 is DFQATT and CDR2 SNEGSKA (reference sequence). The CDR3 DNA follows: TGCAGTGCTCCGACAGGTGGGGGTTTCAATCAGCCCCAGCATTTT. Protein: CSAPTGGGFNQPQHF.

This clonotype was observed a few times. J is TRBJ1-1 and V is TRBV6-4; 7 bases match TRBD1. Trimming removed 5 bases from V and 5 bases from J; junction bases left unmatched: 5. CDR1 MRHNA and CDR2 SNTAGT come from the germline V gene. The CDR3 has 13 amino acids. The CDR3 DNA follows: TGTGCCAGCAGTTCCCAGGGGGATACTGAAGCTTTCTTT. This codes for CASSSQGDTEAFF.

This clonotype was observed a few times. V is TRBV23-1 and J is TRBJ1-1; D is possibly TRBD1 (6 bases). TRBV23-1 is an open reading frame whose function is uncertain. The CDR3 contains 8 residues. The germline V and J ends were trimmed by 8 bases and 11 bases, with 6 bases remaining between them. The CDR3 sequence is CASQGAFF. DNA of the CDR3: TGCGCCAGCCAGGGGGCTTTCTTT.

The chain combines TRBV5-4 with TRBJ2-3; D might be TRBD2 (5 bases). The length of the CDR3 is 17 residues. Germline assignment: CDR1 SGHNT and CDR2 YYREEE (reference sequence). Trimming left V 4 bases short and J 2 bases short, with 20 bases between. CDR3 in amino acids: CASSSEPGREITDTQYF. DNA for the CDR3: TGTGCCAGCAGCAGCGAACCGGGAAGAGAGATCACAGATACGCAGTATTTT. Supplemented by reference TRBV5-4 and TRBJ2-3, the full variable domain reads ETGVTQSPTHLIKTRGQQVTLRCSSQSGHNTVSWYQQALGQGPQFIFQYYREEENGRGNFPPRFSGLQFPNYSSELNVNALELDDSALYLCASSSEPGREITDTQYFGPGTRLTVL.

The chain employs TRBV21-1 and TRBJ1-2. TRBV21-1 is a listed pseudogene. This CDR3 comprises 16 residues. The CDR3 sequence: CASSKLGCGEGYGYTF. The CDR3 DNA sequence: TGTGCCAGCAGCAAATTGGGTTGCGGGGAAGGCTACGGCTACACCTTC.

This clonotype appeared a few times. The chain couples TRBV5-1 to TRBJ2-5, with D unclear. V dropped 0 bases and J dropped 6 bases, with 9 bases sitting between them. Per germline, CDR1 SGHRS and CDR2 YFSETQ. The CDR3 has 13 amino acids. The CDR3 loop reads CASSLDGEQTQYF. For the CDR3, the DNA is TGCGCCAGCAGCTTGGATGGGGAACAGACCCAGTACTTC.